Below, 28 T cell receptor beta chains from the same sample are listed, as sequenced in a study of blood T cell repertoires in COVID-19. Libraries were prepared by immunoSEQ multiplex PCR; TCRdb keeps only in-frame clonotypes and omits some of them. The table shows over 150,000 clones, with less than 95% occurring only once. Sequencing was performed on peripheral blood. These TCRs come from a man in his fifties with acute or convalescent COVID-19.

A few counts support this clone. The chain recombines TRBV19 with TRBJ1-1, with D uncertain. V was trimmed by 5 bases and J by 3 bases, leaving 10 bases between them. Germline lookup yields CDR1 LNHDA and CDR2 SQIVND (reference sequence). The CDR3 has 13 residues. CDR3 sequence: CASSPQRDTEAFF. DNA for the CDR3: TGTGCCAGTAGTCCCCAGAGGGACACTGAAGCTTTCTTT.

The chain combines TRBV14 with TRBJ2-7, with D hard to call. V lost 1 base and J 2 bases, leaving 12 bases between the germline ends. Germline assignment: CDR1 SGHDN and CDR2 FVKESK. The CDR3 has 15 residues. As DNA, the CDR3 is TGTGCCAGCAGCCAAGTCCGCAGACAACCCTACGAGCAGTACTTC. Protein sequence: CASSQVRRQPYEQYF.

The rearrangement joins TRBV18 to TRBJ2-7; 9 bases line up with TRBD2. V gave up 0 bases and J gave up 3 bases; unmatched junction bases: 6. The germline V gene has CDR1 KGHSH and CDR2 LQKENI. This CDR3 is 16 amino acids long. The CDR3 here is CASSPPGSSGNYEQYF. Written as DNA, the CDR3 is TGTGCCAGCTCACCACCCGGGTCTAGCGGGAACTACGAGCAGTACTTC.

The V and J genes are TRBV27 and TRBJ2-2, with 7 bases fitting TRBD2. The CDR3 extends over 13 amino acids. The trim removed 2 bases at V and 6 bases at J, leaving 0 bases unmatched. In germline, CDR1 is MNHEY, CDR2 SMNVEV (reference sequence). CDR3 sequence (DNA): TGTGCCAGCAGTTTAGGGAGGGCCGGGGAGCTGTTTTTT. This encodes CASSLGRAGELFF.

The chain carries TRBV24-1 and TRBJ1-2, with D hard to call. V was cut by 4 bases and J by 2 bases, with 7 bases left in between. The length of the CDR3 is 13 residues. Germline loops: CDR1 KGHDR, CDR2 SFDVKD. CDR3 bases: TGTGCCACCAGTGACCAACAAAACTATGGCTACACCTTC. Residues: CATSDQQNYGYTF.

V is TRBV12-3 or TRBV12-4 and J is TRBJ1-1, with TRBD1 identical over 8 bases. This CDR3 has 13 amino acids. With 5 bases clipped from V and 7 bases from J, the junction kept 6 bases outside the gene matches. The CDR3 here is CASSPQGAVEAFF. In DNA, the CDR3 is TGTGCCAGCAGTCCCCAGGGGGCGGTTGAAGCTTTCTTT.

The chain recombines TRBV7-2 with TRBJ1-5, with 9 positions matching TRBD1. The germline gives CDR1 SGHTA, CDR2 FQGNSA. V was clipped by 3 bases and J by 5 bases; unmatched bases: 8. This CDR3 contains 16 residues. The CDR3 loop is CASSLGRDRVDQPQHF. The CDR3 nucleotides read TGTGCCAGCAGCTTGGGACGGGACAGGGTTGATCAGCCCCAGCATTTT.

The rearrangement uses TRBV28 and TRBJ1-6; TRBD1 might be the D (6 bases). Germline-derived CDR1 and CDR2 are MDHEN and SYDVKM. Trimming left V 10 bases short and J 4 bases short, with 14 bases between. The CDR3 runs to 14 residues. The CDR3 nucleotides are TGTGCCATCACGACAGGACCTTATAATTCACCCCTCCACTTT. Translation: CAITTGPYNSPLHF.

This clone was seen a few times. The chain recombines TRBV12-3 or TRBV12-4 with TRBJ1-3; D is undetermined. The CDR3 loop spans 11 amino acids. With 3 bases removed from V and 8 bases from J, the gap between germline ends came to 5 bases. The CDR3 sequence: CASSFVDTIYF. The CDR3 bases are TGTGCCAGCAGTTTTGTCGACACCATATATTTT.

The CDR3 DNA reads TGTGCCAGCAGCGCAGGGGGCACCGGGGAGCTGTTTTTT. Translating gives CASSAGGTGELFF. This chain links TRBV28 with TRBJ2-2; 7 bases are shared with TRBD1. The CDR3 totals 13 residues. The J segment lost 4 bases and the V segment lost 6 bases, leaving 2 bases of the junction unmatched. CDR1 MDHEN and CDR2 SYDVKM come from the germline V gene.

The CDR3 coding sequence is TGTGCCAGTTCAAACAGGGCTGGCTACACCTTC. Its protein product is CASSNRAGYTF. V and J are TRBV28 and TRBJ1-2, with D perhaps matching TRBD1 (6 bases). With 9 bases removed from V and 7 bases from J, the gap between germline ends came to 12 bases. Germline-derived CDR1 and CDR2 are MDHEN and SYDVKM. The CDR3 has 11 amino acids.

V and J are TRBV28 and TRBJ2-1; possibly TRBD1 for D (6 bases). The CDR3 has 15 amino acids. Trimming shortened V by 2 bases and J by 7 bases, and 15 bases separated the two germline ends. Germline CDR1 reads MDHEN; CDR2 reads SYDVKM. The CDR3 DNA reads as TGTGCCAGCAGTTTACCAGGCAGGGGTTGGAATGAGCAGTTCTTC. It yields the protein CASSLPGRGWNEQFF.

This clone appeared once. The chain employs TRBV18 and TRBJ1-1, with TRBD1 identical over 10 bases. The length of the CDR3 is 16 residues. The germline gives CDR1 KGHSH, CDR2 LQKENI. V gave up 6 bases and J gave up 4 bases; unmatched junction bases: 11. The CDR3 protein is CASSQGQGPRRTEAFF. The CDR3 region has the DNA TGTGCCAGCTCTCAGGGACAGGGGCCCCGGCGCACTGAAGCTTTCTTT. The full variable domain, in which reference TRBV18 and TRBJ1-1 provide the parts outside the CDR3, is NAGVMQNPRHLVRRRGQEARLRCSPMKGHSHVYWYRQLPEEGLKFMVYLQKENIIDESGMPKERFSAEFPKEGPSILRIQQVVRGDSAAYFCASSQGQGPRRTEAFFGQGTRLTVV.

This clone was counted once. This rearrangement joins TRBV3-1 (or the pseudogene TRBV3-2) to TRBJ1-5, with 9 bases fitting TRBD1. The V and J ends lost 1 base and 9 bases, in that order; junction bases with no gene match: 1. This CDR3 has 13 amino acids. CDR1 and CDR2 (germline): LGHDT, YNNKEL (reference sequence). CDR3 sequence (DNA): TGTGCCAGCAGCCAAGGACAGGGGGGGCCCCAGCATTTT. Its translation is CASSQGQGGPQHF.

This clone was detected only once. The genes are TRBV28 and TRBJ2-1; D perhaps matches TRBD2 (6 bases). The V end was cut by 10 bases, the J end by 1 base, with 8 bases between. This CDR3 contains 12 residues. Germline V gene sequence: CDR1 MDHEN, CDR2 SYDVKM. CDR3 DNA sequence: TGTGCCACCGGGACTTCCTACAATGAGCAGTTCTTC. Its translation is CATGTSYNEQFF.

This sequence joins TRBV2 and TRBJ2-1, with TRBD2 matching over 11 bases. The CDR3 covers 15 residues. J lost 3 bases, V lost 7 bases, and 5 bases had no gene match. Germline V CDR1 and CDR2: SNHLY, FYNNEI. The chain's CDR3 is CASTAGTSGYNEQFF. CDR3 in DNA: TGTGCCAGCACAGCGGGGACTAGCGGCTACAATGAGCAGTTCTTC. The full variable domain, rest sourced from reference TRBV2 and TRBJ2-1, is EPEVTQTPSHQVTQMGQEVILRCVPISNHLYFYWYRQILGQKVEFLVSFYNNEISEKSEIFDDQFSVERPDGSNFTLKIRSTKLEDSAMYFCASTAGTSGYNEQFFGPGTRLTVL.

The chain joins TRBV6-1 to TRBJ2-6, with D maybe TRBD2 (5 bases). Trimming left V 3 bases short and J 3 bases short, with 18 bases between. From germline, CDR1 is MNHNS and CDR2 SASEGT. CDR3 length: 18 residues. In nucleotides, the CDR3 is TGTGCCAGCAGTGAGGTGGCCGGAGGAGAAATTGGGGCCAACGTCCTGACTTTC. Protein: CASSEVAGGEIGANVLTF.

The sample holds one count of this clone. V usage is TRBV6-1 and J usage is TRBJ2-1; D unresolved. The CDR3 sequence is 13 residues long. In germline, CDR1 is MNHNS, CDR2 SASEGT. Deletions cut 3 bases from V and 12 bases from J, with 15 bases between. Here the CDR3 DNA reads TGTGCCAGCAGTGATGGTTTATTTAGAGGGCAGTTCTTC. It codes for CASSDGLFRGQFF.

The V call is TRBV2, the J call TRBJ2-1; possible D gene TRBD2, 7 bases. V was clipped by 6 bases and J by 7 bases, with 13 bases between them. This CDR3 has 13 amino acids. The germline V gene has CDR1 SNHLY and CDR2 FYNNEI. The CDR3 protein is CASRRGGPNEQFF. CDR3 coding DNA: TGTGCCAGCAGGAGGGGGGGACCAAATGAGCAGTTCTTC.

This rearrangement joins TRBV11-2 to TRBJ2-3; D might be TRBD2 (6 bases). The CDR3 is made up of 18 amino acids. With 6 bases removed from V and 2 bases from J, the gap between germline ends came to 24 bases. The V gene's germline CDR1 is SGHAT and CDR2 FQNNGV. The CDR3 reads CASREGWFFPFVTDTQYF. As DNA, the CDR3 is TGTGCCAGCAGGGAGGGTTGGTTTTTTCCTTTTGTCACAGATACGCAGTATTTT.

V usage is TRBV10-3 and J usage is TRBJ2-7, with D perhaps TRBD1 (6 bases). There are 12 residues in the CDR3. The germline CDR1 and CDR2 sequences are ENHRY and SYGVKD. The V end was cut by 6 bases, the J end by 1 base, with 7 bases between. The CDR3 DNA is TGTGCCATCAGGACAGGTTCCTACGAGCAGTACTTC. It encodes CAIRTGSYEQYF.

The chain links TRBV7-8 to TRBJ2-1; tentative D call: TRBD1 (7 bases). CDR1 SGHVS and CDR2 FQNEAQ come from the germline V gene. V was pared by 3 bases and J by 0 bases, with 9 bases between. CDR3 length: 15 amino acids. CDR3 nucleotide sequence: TGTGCCAGCAGCTTTCAGGGGGGCTCCTACAATGAGCAGTTCTTC. As protein: CASSFQGGSYNEQFF.

This rearrangement joins TRBV24-1 to TRBJ2-2; 8 bases match TRBD2. The CDR3 sequence is 17 residues long. Trimming cost V 3 bases and J 8 bases; bases outside gene matches: 13. The germline V gene encodes CDR1 KGHDR and CDR2 SFDVKD. CDR3 nucleotides: TGTGCCACCAGTGATCCAAATACCGGGACTAGTAAGGGGGAGCTGTTTTTT. It yields the protein CATSDPNTGTSKGELFF.

This chain connects TRBV9 to TRBJ2-7; 9 bases agree with TRBD2. CDR3 size: 15 residues. Germline CDR1 SGDLS, CDR2 YYNGEE. Trimming took 0 bases from V and 3 from J; bases not matched to a gene: 4. CDR3 in amino acids: CASSVGLAVDYEQYF. For the CDR3, the DNA is TGTGCCAGCAGCGTAGGACTAGCGGTAGACTACGAGCAGTACTTC.

V and J are TRBV30 and TRBJ1-6; 7 nucleotides line up with TRBD1. Trimming removed 2 bases from V and 5 bases from J; junction bases left unmatched: 6. CDR1 and CDR2 (germline): GTSNPN, SVGIG (reference sequence). The CDR3 is 15 residues long. CDR3 nucleotide sequence: TGTGCCTGGAGTAGATCGACAGGGAATAATTCACCCCTCCACTTT. Encoded protein: CAWSRSTGNNSPLHF.

V usage is TRBV6-2 or TRBV6-3 and J usage is TRBJ1-4; 7 bases are a match to TRBD1. The CDR3 is made up of 15 amino acids. Germline trimming cut 5 bases from V and 7 bases from J; bases unmatched to any gene: 10. The germline CDR1 and CDR2 sequences are MNHEY and SVGEGT. The DNA of the CDR3 is TGTGCCAGCAGTCGCCTCCGGGACAGTTCTGAAAAACTGTTTTTT. This translates into CASSRLRDSSEKLFF.

The rearrangement uses TRBV18 and TRBJ2-2; 7 bases are a match to TRBD2. V trimming: 3 bases; J trimming: 5 bases; junction bases outside the gene matches: 6. The CDR3 runs to 15 residues. Germline CDR1 reads KGHSH; CDR2 reads LQKENI. CDR3 bases: TGTGCCAGCTCACCCGGCGGGAGCGGGACCGGGGAGCTGTTTTTT. This codes for CASSPGGSGTGELFF.

The V gene is TRBV28, the J gene TRBJ2-7; D is uncertain. The CDR3 runs to 11 residues. The V gene lost 4 bases and the J gene lost 2 bases, with 3 bases spanning the gap. CDR1 is MDHEN and CDR2 is SYDVKM in the germline V gene. CDR3 coding DNA: TGTGCCAGCAGTTCAACCTACGAGCAGTACTTC. Protein sequence: CASSSTYEQYF.